The clone carrying this T cell receptor beta chain was seen many times. Researchers took RNA transcripts and amplified the TCR beta CDR3 regions from them. Researchers ran a first-round RT-PCR on the TCR CDR3 using the HTBI primer set. Each CDR3 protein gets one entry after TCRdb re-called the multiplex PCR reads with MiXCR. The sample carries 400,000 to 500,000 distinct CDR3 sequences, 13% to 15% recorded once. This sample is drawn from a study of T cells in Graves' hyperthyroidism and ophthalmopathy. This CDR3 has 15 amino acids. Trimming shortened V by 3 bases and J by 0 bases, and 8 bases separated the two germline ends. Germline V gives CDR1 KGHSH, CDR2 LQKENI. If no ophthalmopathy progression occurred within 18 months, Graves' hyperthyroidism was stable. Lactation, pregnancy, other autoimmune disease or uncontrolled infection excluded patients. On the basis of clinical symptoms, serum thyroxine and TRAb, thyroid ultrasound and orbital computed tomography, diagnoses were made.

Sequencing was done on a sample of blood. The chain recombines TRBV18 with TRBJ1-4; D gene uncertain. The TCR originated in a woman aged 18-30 years with Graves' hyperthyroidism. The CDR3 bases are TGTGCCAGCTCACCGTACGGAGCAACTAATGAAAAACTGTTTTTT. Translated: CASSPYGATNEKLFF.